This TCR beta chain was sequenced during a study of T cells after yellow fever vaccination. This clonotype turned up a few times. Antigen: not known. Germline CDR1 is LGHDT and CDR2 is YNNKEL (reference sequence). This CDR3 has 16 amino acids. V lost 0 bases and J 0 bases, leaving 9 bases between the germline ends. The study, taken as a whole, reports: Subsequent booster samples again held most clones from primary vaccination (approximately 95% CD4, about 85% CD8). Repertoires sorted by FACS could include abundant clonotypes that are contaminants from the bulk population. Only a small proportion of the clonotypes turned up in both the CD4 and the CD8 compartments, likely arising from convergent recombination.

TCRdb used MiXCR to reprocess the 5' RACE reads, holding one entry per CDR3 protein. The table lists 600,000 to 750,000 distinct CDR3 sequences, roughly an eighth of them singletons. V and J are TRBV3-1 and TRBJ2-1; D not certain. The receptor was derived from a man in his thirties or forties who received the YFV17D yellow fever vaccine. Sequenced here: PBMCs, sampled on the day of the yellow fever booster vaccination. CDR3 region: CASSQERLPSYNEQFF. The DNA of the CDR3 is TGTGCCAGCAGCCAAGAGAGGCTTCCCTCCTACAATGAGCAGTTCTTC.